This T cell receptor (beta chain) is from a study of T cells in Graves' hyperthyroidism and ophthalmopathy. Amplification targeted TCR beta CDR3 regions from RNA transcripts. Initially, a first-round RT-PCR of the TCR CDR3 employed the HTBI primer set. TCRdb analysed the multiplex PCR reads with MiXCR anew, one entry per CDR3 protein. This table holds about 420,000 distinct CDR3 sequences, about 15% found once. It was over 9.5 ml of fresh peripheral blood that supplied the PBMCs. With 0 bases removed from V and 4 bases from J, the gap between germline ends came to 9 bases. Germline CDR1 reads KGHDR; CDR2 reads SFDVKD. The CDR3 extends over 15 amino acids.

This receptor was taken from a woman in her late teens or twenties with Graves' hyperthyroidism. This chain joins TRBV24-1 and TRBJ2-1, with D perhaps TRBD2 (5 bases). What was sequenced was blood. CDR3 region: CATSDLGLVYNEQFF. The DNA for the CDR3 is TGTGCCACCAGTGATTTGGGACTCGTTTACAATGAGCAGTTCTTC.